This entry is about one T cell receptor (beta chain). The antigen it binds to is not known. No base qualities exist here, and no much larger clone lies one base off it. Libraries were made using PCR. DNA from cultured CD4+ T cells underwent TCR sequencing with the Oncomine TCR Beta short-read assay at the Johns Hopkins FTIC core. Genomic DNA was extracted from the cultured CD4+ T cells with the QIAamp micro DNA kit. Oncomine TCR Beta libraries made from cultured CD4+ T cells were pooled using unique dual indexes and sequenced on an Illumina iSeq 100. In the authors' own workflow: Non-productive sequences were removed, and CDR3s not starting with C, not ending with F or W, or shorter than 7 amino acids were discarded. Antigen-specific clonotypes were identified using the MANAFEST web application through comparison of peptide-stimulated wells with reference and other culture wells. To be called positive, a clone needed an FDR below 0.05, an odds ratio above 5, and a productive frequency above 0.1% in at least two of three replicate wells. A clonotype counted as cross-reactive if it showed significant expansion both in the SARS-CoV-2 spike wells and in at least one common cold coronavirus spike condition. Similarity between CDR3 sequences was evaluated in R version 3.6.1 using Levenshtein distances (stringdist) and unrooted phylogenetic trees (ape). TCRdb reanalyzed the raw reads on its own, using fastp at Q25 for trimming and MiXCR for clone calling, and kept in-frame beta chains. Rows are unified per CDR3 protein, each entry keeping the most common DNA and genes. TCRdb's processing, not the authors', yielded these V and J calls. This sample is represented by about 11,000 distinct CDR3 sequences; around 32% of them were singletons. Approximately 14% of the sample comes from the top ten.

The meaning of the sample's treatment or condition label: approximately 10-day PBMC culture with coronavirus spike peptide pools or control peptides (ViraFEST assay). CD4+ T cells from unexposed donors were collected before the COVID-19 pandemic (2011-2018). To expand antigen-specific T cells with peptide pools and then pick out the expanded clonotypes through TCR sequencing, the study relied on the ViraFEST assay. Each well held about 2 million PBMCs cultured in IMDM containing about 5% human AB serum and approximately 10 IU/ml IL-2, with around 9.7 ug/ml peptide pools added. On days 3 and 7, half of the culture medium was replaced with fresh IL-2-containing medium. CD4+ T cells were isolated after roughly eleven days of culture through negative selection using the EasySep CD4+ T cell isolation kit. As far as cell numbers permitted, CD4+ T cells from unexposed donors were tested for reactivity against SARS-CoV-2 S and N as well as four spike pools from common cold coronaviruses. Ficoll-Paque Plus gradient centrifugation was used to isolate PBMCs from whole blood, and the isolated PBMCs were then either used fresh or cryopreserved at -140C. In general, triplicate wells were set up for every culture condition. Leukapheresis product for the unexposed donors was purchased commercially.

These data are taken from a study of vaccination and CD4 T cells after COVID-19 (dated by TCRdb to between 2021 and 2024). About the full investigation: Six males and four females were included in the convalescent cohort, with two Hispanic individuals, seven Caucasians, two Asians and one multiracial person represented. Post-vaccine blood samples were obtained a median of around 67 days after the second vaccine dose, with a range of roughly 12 to 250 days. Participants got two doses of the Pfizer-BioNTech BNT162b2 vaccine (n=8) or two doses of the Moderna mRNA-1273 vaccine (n=2). Memory CD4+ T cell crossreactivity between SARS-CoV-2 and common cold coronavirus spike proteins was assessed at the TCR clonotype level in an earlier paper using these donors. The cultures were stimulated with overlapping spike peptide pools from SARS-CoV-2 and from the common cold coronaviruses HCoV-NL63, HCoV-OC43 and HCoV-229E. Post-COVID blood samples were collected from convalescent patients a median of around 100 days after diagnosis, with a range of about 30 to 161 days. The spike-specific CD4+ TCR repertoire was compared before and after mRNA vaccination in ten to eleven COVID-19 convalescent patients and several infection-naive healthy vaccine recipients. In control cultures, a CEFX viral epitope pool was used as positive control, an HIV-1 Nef peptide pool was used as negative control, or no peptide was added. The investigation overall reported the following: The number of convalescent patients in the study was relatively small, and the study did not examine early timepoints following natural infection. Nearly all vaccine-specific clones in convalescent patients (304 of 307) were mono-reactive for SARS-CoV-2 spike rather than cross-reactive with common cold coronaviruses. The median number of SARS-CoV-2-reactive clonotypes rose from about 19 after infection to roughly 40 after vaccination, but the change was not significant. Among convalescent patients, a median 86.3% of the SARS-CoV-2-reactive clones seen after vaccination appeared only after vaccination, which suggests priming specific to the vaccine.

CDR1 and CDR2 were assigned from the germline V gene (reference sequence) as LGHDT and YNNKEL. The V end loses 0 bases and the J end loses 4 bases, and a stretch of 10 bases separates them. Spanning cysteine to phenylalanine, the CDR3 consists of 15 amino acids. Here the CDR3 DNA is all that survives: 45 bases in frame from base 1. Source material: CD4+ T cells from blood, cultured in vitro. This TCR was sampled from a human donor in good health. The chain uses TRBV3-1 and TRBJ1-5; the D segment could be TRBD1, given 5 matching bases. The DNA sequence is as follows: TGTGCCAGCAGCCAAGAGCAGGGCAGGAATCAGCCCCAGCATTTT. This codes for CASSQEQGRNQPQHF. Where the CDR3 stops, the reference TRBV3-1 and TRBJ1-5 genes take over; the full variable domain is DTAVSQTPKYLVTQMGNDKSIKCEQNLGHDTMYWYKQDSKKFLKIMFSYNNKELIINETVPNRFSPKSPDKAHLNLHINSLELGDSAVYFCASSQEQGRNQPQHFGDGTRLSIL.